In this sample, the clone carrying this TCR beta chain turned up a few times. What it binds is not known. The data originate from a study of beta chain features in type 1 diabetes. Findings and caveats of the study: Sequencing of cDNA might inflate the share of cells that strongly express TCR. Type 1 diabetes patients had TCRB CDR3s that were shorter (moderately but significantly so) in all four CD4+ subsets.

This CDR3 is 15 amino acids long. Germline-derived CDR1 and CDR2 are GTSNPN and SVGIG (reference sequence). Deletions cut 0 bases from V and 1 base from J, with 10 bases between. Since all of the isolated RNA was reverse transcribed, expressed TCRB transcripts were what got sequenced. Clones were read by immunoSEQ multiplex PCR, and TCRdb kept only the in-frame ones, dropping some. Among around 430,000 clones listed, 25% to 35% were seen once. The chain uses TRBV30 and TRBJ1-5; D remains ambiguous. The specimen sequenced was naive CD4+ T cells from blood. This sequence was found in a man aged 18 to 35 in good health. The CDR3 here is CAWSVPALSNQPQHF. The CDR3 DNA follows: TGTGCCTGGAGTGTGCCAGCACTGAGCAATCAGCCCCAGCATTTT.